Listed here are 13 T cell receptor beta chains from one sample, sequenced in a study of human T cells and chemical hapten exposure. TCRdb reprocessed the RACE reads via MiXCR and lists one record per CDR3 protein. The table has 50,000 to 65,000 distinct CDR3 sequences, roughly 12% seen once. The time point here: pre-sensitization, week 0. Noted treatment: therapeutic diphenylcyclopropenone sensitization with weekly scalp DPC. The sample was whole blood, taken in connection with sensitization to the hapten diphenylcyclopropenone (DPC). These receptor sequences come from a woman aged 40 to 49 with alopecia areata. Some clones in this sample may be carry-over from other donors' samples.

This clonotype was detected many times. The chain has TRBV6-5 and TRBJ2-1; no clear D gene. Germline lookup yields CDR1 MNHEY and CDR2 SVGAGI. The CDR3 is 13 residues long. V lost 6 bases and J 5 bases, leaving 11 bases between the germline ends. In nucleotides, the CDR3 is TGTGCCAGCAGGCACGGGCGTGACAATGAGCAGTTCTTC. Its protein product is CASRHGRDNEQFF.

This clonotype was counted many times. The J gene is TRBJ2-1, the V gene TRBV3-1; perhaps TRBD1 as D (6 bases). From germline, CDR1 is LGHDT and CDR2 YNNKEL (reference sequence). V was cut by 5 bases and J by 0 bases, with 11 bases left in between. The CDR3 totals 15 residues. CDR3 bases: TGTGCCAGCAGCGTCAGGGGCACCTCCTACAATGAGCAGTTCTTC. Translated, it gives CASSVRGTSYNEQFF.

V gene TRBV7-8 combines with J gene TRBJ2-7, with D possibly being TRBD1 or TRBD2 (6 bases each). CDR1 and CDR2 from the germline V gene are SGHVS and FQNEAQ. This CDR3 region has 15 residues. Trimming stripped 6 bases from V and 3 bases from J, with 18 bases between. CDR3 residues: CASRLTRGLSYEQYF. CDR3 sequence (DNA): TGTGCCAGCAGACTTACCCGGGGGCTAAGCTACGAGCAGTACTTC. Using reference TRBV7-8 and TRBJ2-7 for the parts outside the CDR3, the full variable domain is GAGVSQSPRYKVAKRGQDVALRCDPISGHVSLFWYQQALGQGPEFLTYFQNEAQLDKSGLPSDRFFAERPEGSVSTLKIQRTQQEDSAVYLCASRLTRGLSYEQYFGPGTRLTVT.

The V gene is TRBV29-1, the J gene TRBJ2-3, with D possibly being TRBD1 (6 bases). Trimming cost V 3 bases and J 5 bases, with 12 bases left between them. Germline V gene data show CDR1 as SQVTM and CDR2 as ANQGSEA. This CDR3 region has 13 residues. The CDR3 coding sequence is TGCAGCGTTGACTACCGAGGGGGAGATACGCAGTATTTT. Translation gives CSVDYRGGDTQYF.

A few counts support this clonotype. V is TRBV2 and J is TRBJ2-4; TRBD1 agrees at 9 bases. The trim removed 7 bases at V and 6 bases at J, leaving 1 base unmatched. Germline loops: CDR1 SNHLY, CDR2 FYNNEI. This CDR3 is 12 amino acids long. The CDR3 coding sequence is TGTGCCAGCACGACAGGGGGAAACATTCAGTACTTC. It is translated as CASTTGGNIQYF.

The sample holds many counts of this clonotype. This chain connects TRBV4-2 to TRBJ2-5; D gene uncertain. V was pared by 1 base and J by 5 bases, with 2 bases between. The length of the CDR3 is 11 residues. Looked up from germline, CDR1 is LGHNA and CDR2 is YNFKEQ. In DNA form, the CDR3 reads TGTGCCAGCAGCCAAGCTGAGACCCAGTACTTC. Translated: CASSQAETQYF.

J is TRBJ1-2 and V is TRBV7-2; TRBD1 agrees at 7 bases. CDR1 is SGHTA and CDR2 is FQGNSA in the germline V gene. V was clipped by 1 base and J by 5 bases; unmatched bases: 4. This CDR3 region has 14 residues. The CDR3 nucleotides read TGTGCCAGCAGCTTAGTAGACAGGGCGTATGGCTACACCTTC. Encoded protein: CASSLVDRAYGYTF.

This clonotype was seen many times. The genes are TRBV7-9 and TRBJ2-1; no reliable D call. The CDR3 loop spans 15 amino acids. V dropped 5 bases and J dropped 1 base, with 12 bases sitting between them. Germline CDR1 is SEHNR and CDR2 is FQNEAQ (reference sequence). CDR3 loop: CASSRQAASYNEQFF. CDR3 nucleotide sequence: TGTGCCAGCAGCAGGCAGGCCGCTTCCTACAATGAGCAGTTCTTC.

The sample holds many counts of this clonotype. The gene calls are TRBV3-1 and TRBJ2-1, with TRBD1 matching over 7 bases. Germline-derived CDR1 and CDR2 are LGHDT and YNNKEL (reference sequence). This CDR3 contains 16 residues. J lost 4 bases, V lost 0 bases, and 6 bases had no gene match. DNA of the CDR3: TGTGCCAGCAGCCAAGAGGGGACAGCCTCTTACAATGAGCAGTTCTTC. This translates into CASSQEGTASYNEQFF.

The CDR3 DNA reads as TGTGCCAGCAACCTGCTCGGGGAAGCTTTCTTT. Translated, it gives CASNLLGEAFF. V is TRBV28 and J is TRBJ1-1; D is ambiguous. From germline, CDR1 is MDHEN and CDR2 SYDVKM. This CDR3 is built from 11 residues. With 7 bases removed from V and 8 bases from J, the gap between germline ends came to 11 bases.

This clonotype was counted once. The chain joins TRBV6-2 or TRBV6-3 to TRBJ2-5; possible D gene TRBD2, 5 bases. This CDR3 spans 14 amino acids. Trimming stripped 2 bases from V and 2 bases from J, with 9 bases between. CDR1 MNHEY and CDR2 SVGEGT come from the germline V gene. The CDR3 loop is CASSYRSGQETQYF. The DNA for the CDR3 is TGTGCCAGCAGTTACAGGTCGGGGCAAGAGACCCAGTACTTC.

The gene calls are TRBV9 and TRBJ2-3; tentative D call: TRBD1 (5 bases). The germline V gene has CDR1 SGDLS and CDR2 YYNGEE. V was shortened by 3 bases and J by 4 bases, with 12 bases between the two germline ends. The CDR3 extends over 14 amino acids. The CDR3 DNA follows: TGTGCCAGCAGCGCCCTTCCGACAGCAGATACGCAGTATTTT. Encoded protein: CASSALPTADTQYF.

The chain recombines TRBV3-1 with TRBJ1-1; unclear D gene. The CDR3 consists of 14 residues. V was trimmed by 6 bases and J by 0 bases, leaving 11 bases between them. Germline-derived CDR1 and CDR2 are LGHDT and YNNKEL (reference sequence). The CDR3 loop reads CASRYEGLNTEAFF. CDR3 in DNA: TGTGCCAGCAGATATGAGGGTCTGAACACTGAAGCTTTCTTT.